This T cell receptor (beta chain) was captured by sequencing in a study of CD8+ T cells in alopecia areata. The study, taken as a whole, reports: Patients showed less clear TCR sequence sharing than mice, possibly partly because of HLA diversity. Especially in alopecia totalis/universalis, lesional scalp showed greater clonality than normal scalp did.

The V and J ends lost 2 bases and 4 bases respectively, with 11 bases between them. The CDR3 runs to 13 residues. Germline values: CDR1 SQVTM, CDR2 ANQGSEA. Obtained from alopecia areata patients were lesional scalp punch biopsies along with peripheral blood. Cell sorting on a FACSAria was used to separate CD4+ and CD8+ T cells from the PBMCs. Extracted RNA was reverse transcribed into cDNA, the sequencing template. Data came from immunoSEQ multiplex PCR; TCRdb stores just in-frame clones and leaves some out. The profile covers roughly 120,000 clones, with under 40% appearing a single time and over 3% taken by the ten largest. This clone has more than one count but fewer than ten. Its target is unknown.

This chain joins TRBV29-1 and TRBJ1-1; D unclear. Sequencing used CD4+ T cells sorted from blood. The receptor's source is a human donor with alopecia areata. DNA for the CDR3: TGCAGCGTTGAACTCCAGCTCGGCACTGAAGCTTTCTTT. Protein: CSVELQLGTEAFF.